These T cell receptor beta chains were read from a single sample in a study of early T cells in non-severe SARS-CoV-2 infection. TCRdb processed the 5' RACE reads anew with MiXCR; each CDR3 protein has one entry. The table shows roughly 20,000 distinct CDR3 sequences, with 4% occurring only once. The material sequenced was whole blood. These receptor sequences come from an adult who was a healthcare worker with PCR-confirmed SARS-CoV-2 infection or an uninfected control (not recorded which). CDR3s include the opening cysteine and the closing phenylalanine or tryptophan. The order of the fields is clone size, V gene, J gene, D gene, CDR3 DNA, CDR3 protein. D genes are given only for firm matches. Clone sizes are given selectively: once, few, many, or a class where the clone is expanded.

>few|TRBV6-6|TRBJ2-7|TRBD2
TGTGCCAGCATTTTCCTAGCGGGGCTCACACTTTCTTACGAGCAGTACTTC
CASIFLAGLTLSYEQYF
>many|TRBV7-3|TRBJ2-5|-
TGTGCCAGCAGCTTCCGCGCCGGGGGGACCCAGTACTTC
CASSFRAGGTQYF
>many|TRBV7-9|TRBJ2-3|TRBD1
TGTGCCAGCAGCCACCGGGACAGGGGTGCAGATACGCAGTATTTT
CASSHRDRGADTQYF
>medium-sized|TRBV4-3|TRBJ1-2|-
TGCGCCAGCAGCCAAGATAGGGTCAAGCAGGCCTATGGCTACACCTTC
CASSQDRVKQAYGYTF
>-|TRBV7-9|TRBJ2-2|TRBD2
TGTGCCAGCAGCTTCCCCGGGGGCCTAGCGGGGAGGAACACCGGGGAGCTGTTTTTT
CASSFPGGLAGRNTGELFF
>many|TRBV30|TRBJ2-7|-
TGTGCCTGGAGTGGGGGGGCAGCGTACGAGCAGTACTTC
CAWSGGAAYEQYF
>many|TRBV11-2|TRBJ2-2|TRBD1
TGTGCCAGCAGCCGACAGGGAACCACCGGGGAGCTGTTTTTT
CASSRQGTTGELFF
>many|TRBV11-2|TRBJ2-3|-
TGTGCCAGCAGCGCACACACTGCGAACACAGATACGCAGTATTTT
CASSAHTANTDTQYF
>many|TRBV12-3/TRBV12-4|TRBJ2-7|-
TGTGCCAGCAGTCACACAGGGTTTTCCTCCTACGAGCAGTACTTC
CASSHTGFSSYEQYF
>many|TRBV18|TRBJ2-5|TRBD2
TGTGCCAGCTCACCACTACTAGCGGGGGGAGAGACCCAGTACTTC
CASSPLLAGGETQYF
>many|TRBV28|TRBJ2-5|-
TGTGCCAGCAGCCCCGCGGGCAGAAAAGAGACCCAGTACTTC
CASSPAGRKETQYF
>many|TRBV20-1|TRBJ2-6|TRBD1
TGCAGTGCTAGAAGTAGACAGGGCTTCTCTGGGGCCAACGTCCTGACTTTC
CSARSRQGFSGANVLTF
>many|TRBV11-2|TRBJ2-3|-
TGTGCCAGCAGCTTAGTGCGGCCACCCACAGATACGCAGTATTTT
CASSLVRPPTDTQYF
>many|TRBV11-2|TRBJ2-5|TRBD1
TGTGCCAGCAGCTTAAACAGGGGCCGAGAGACCCAGTACTTC
CASSLNRGRETQYF
>many|TRBV11-3|TRBJ2-1|TRBD2
TGTGCCAGCAGAAGCGGGGGGGACAATGAGCAGTTCTTC
CASRSGGDNEQFF